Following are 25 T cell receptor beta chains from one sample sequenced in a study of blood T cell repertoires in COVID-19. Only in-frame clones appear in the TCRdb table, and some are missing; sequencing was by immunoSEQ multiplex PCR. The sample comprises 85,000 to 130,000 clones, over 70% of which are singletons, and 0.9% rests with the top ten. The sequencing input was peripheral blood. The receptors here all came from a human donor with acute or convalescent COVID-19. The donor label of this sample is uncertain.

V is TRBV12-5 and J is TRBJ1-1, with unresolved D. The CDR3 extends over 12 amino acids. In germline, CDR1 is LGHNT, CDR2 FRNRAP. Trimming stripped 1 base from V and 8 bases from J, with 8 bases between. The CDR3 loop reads CASGLAVFEAFF. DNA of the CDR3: TGTGCTAGTGGTTTGGCAGTATTCGAAGCTTTCTTT.

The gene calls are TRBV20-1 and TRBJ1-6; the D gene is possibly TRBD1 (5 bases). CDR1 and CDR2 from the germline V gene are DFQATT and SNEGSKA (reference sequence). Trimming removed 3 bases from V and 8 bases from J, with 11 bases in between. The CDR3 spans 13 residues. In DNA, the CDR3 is TGCAGTGCTAGTTACAGGCGTGATTCACCCCTCCACTTT. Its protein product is CSASYRRDSPLHF.

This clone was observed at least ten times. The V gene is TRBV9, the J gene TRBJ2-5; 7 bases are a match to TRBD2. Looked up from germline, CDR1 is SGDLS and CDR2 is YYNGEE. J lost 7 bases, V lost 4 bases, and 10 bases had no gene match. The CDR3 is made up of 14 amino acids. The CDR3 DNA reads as TGTGCCAGCAGCCCCCCCGGGGGGATCGGGACCCAGTACTTC. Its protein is CASSPPGGIGTQYF.

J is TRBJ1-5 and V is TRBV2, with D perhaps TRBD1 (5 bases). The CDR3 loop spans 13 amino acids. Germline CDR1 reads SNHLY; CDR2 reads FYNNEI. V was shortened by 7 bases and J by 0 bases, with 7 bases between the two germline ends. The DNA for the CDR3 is TGTGCCAGCACAGGGCTTAGCAATCAGCCCCAGCATTTT. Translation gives CASTGLSNQPQHF.

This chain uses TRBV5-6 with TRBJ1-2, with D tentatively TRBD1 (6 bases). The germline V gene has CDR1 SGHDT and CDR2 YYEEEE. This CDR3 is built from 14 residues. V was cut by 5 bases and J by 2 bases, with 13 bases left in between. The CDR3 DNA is TGTGCCAGCAGGAAGCGAGGGGGAAACTATGGCTACACCTTC. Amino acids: CASRKRGGNYGYTF.

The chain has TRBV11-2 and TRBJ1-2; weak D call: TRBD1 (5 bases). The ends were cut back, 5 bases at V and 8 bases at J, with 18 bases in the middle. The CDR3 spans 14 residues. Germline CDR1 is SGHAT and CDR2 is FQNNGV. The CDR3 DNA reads TGTGCCAGCAGCGGAGGGTCGGGGACGAGGGGCTACACCTTC. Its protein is CASSGGSGTRGYTF. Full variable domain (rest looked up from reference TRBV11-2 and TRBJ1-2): EAGVAQSPRYKIIEKRQSVAFWCNPISGHATLYWYQQILGQGPKLLIQFQNNGVVDDSQLPKDRFSAERLKGVDSTLKIQPAKLEDSAVYLCASSGGSGTRGYTFGSGTRLTVV.

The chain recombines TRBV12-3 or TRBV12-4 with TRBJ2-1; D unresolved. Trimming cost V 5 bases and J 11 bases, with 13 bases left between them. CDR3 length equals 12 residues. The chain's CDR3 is CASSTPPLKQFF. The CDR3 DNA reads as TGTGCCAGCAGTACTCCCCCGTTGAAGCAGTTCTTC.

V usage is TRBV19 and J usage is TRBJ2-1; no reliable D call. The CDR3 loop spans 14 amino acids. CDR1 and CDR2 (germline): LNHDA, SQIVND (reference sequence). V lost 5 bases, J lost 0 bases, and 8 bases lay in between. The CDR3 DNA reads TGTGCCAGTAGTCCGGTACGCTCCTACAATGAGCAGTTCTTC. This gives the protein CASSPVRSYNEQFF. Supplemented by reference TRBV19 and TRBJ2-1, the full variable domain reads DGGITQSPKYLFRKEGQNVTLSCEQNLNHDAMYWYRQDPGQGLRLIYYSQIVNDFQKGDIAEGYSVSREKKESFPLTVTSAQKNPTAFYLCASSPVRSYNEQFFGPGTRLTVL.

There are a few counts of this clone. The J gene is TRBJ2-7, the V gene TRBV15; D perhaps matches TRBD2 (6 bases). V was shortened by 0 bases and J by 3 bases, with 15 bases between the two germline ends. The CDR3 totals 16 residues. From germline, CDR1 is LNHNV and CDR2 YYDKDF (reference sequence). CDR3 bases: TGTGCCACCAGCAGAGATATCCGGGGGTTTGGCTACGAGCAGTACTTC. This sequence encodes CATSRDIRGFGYEQYF.

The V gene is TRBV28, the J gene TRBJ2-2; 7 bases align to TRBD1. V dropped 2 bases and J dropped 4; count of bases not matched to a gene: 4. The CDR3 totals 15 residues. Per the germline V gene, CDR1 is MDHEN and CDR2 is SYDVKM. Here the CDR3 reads CASSLEGAGTGELFF. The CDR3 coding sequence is TGTGCCAGCAGTTTAGAGGGGGCCGGCACCGGGGAGCTGTTTTTT.

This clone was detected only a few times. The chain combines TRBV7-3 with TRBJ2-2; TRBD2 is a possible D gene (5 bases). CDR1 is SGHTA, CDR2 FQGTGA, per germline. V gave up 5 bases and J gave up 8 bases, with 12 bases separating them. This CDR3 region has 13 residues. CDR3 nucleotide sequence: TGTGCCAGCAGCCGTAGCGTGGAGGGGGAGCTGTTTTTT. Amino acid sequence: CASSRSVEGELFF.

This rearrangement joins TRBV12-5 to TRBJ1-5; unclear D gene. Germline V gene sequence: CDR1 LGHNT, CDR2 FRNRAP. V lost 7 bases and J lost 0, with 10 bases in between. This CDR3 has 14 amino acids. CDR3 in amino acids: CASAREYSNQPQHF. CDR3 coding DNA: TGTGCTAGTGCCCGAGAGTATAGCAATCAGCCCCAGCATTTT.

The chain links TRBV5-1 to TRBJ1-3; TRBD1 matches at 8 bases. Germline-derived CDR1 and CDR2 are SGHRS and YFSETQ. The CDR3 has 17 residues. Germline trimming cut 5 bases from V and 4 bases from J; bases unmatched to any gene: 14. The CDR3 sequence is CASRPNIAGGAGNTIYF. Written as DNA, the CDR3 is TGCGCCAGCAGACCTAACATAGCAGGGGGCGCAGGAAACACCATATATTTT.

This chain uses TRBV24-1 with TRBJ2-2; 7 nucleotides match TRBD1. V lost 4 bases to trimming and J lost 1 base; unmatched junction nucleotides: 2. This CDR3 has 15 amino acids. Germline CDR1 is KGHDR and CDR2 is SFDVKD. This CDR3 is CATSEGDRNTGELFF. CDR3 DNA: TGTGCCACCAGTGAGGGGGACAGGAACACCGGGGAGCTGTTTTTT.

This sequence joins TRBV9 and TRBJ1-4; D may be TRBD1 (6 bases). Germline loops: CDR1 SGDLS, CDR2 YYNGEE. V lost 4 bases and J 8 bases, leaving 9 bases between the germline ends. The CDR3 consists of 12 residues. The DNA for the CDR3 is TGTGCCAGCAGCCGGGACACGGAAAAACTGTTTTTT. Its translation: CASSRDTEKLFF.

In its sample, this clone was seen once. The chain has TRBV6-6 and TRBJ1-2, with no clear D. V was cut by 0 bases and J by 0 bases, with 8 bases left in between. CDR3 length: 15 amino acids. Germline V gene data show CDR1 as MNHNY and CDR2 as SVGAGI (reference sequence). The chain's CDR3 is CASSYSNTANYGYTF. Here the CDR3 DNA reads TGTGCCAGCAGTTACTCGAACACAGCTAACTATGGCTACACCTTC.

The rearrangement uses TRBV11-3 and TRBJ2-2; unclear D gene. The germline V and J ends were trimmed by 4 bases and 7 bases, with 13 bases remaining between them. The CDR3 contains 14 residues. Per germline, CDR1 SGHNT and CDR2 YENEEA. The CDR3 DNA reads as TGTGCCAGCAGCTCCGCTAACGGTGTCGGGGAGCTGTTTTTT. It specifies CASSSANGVGELFF.

CDR3 loop: CASSPPGTENTGELFF. CDR3 coding DNA: TGTGCCAGCTCACCTCCCGGGACAGAAAACACCGGGGAGCTGTTTTTT. The chain employs TRBV18 and TRBJ2-2; 7 bases match TRBD1. Germline V gives CDR1 KGHSH, CDR2 LQKENI. The J segment lost 2 bases and the V segment lost 3 bases, leaving 6 bases of the junction unmatched. The CDR3 length is 16 residues.

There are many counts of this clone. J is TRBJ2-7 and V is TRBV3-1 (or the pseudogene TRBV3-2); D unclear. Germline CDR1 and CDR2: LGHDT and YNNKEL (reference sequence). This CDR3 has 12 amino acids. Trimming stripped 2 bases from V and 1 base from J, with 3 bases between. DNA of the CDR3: TGTGCCAGCAGCCAAACTTCCTACGAGCAGTACTTC. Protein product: CASSQTSYEQYF.

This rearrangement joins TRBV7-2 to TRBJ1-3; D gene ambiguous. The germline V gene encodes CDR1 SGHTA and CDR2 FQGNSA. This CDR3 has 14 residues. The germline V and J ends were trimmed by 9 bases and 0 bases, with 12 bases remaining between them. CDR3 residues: CASSPRSSGNTIYF. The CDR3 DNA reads TGTGCCAGTTCTCCGCGGAGCTCTGGAAACACCATATATTTT. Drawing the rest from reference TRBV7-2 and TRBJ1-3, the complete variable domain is GAGVSQSPSNKVTEKGKDVELRCDPISGHTALYWYRQSLGQGLEFLIYFQGNSAPDKSGLPSDRFSAERTGGSVSTLTIQRTQQEDSAVYLCASSPRSSGNTIYFGEGSWLTVV.

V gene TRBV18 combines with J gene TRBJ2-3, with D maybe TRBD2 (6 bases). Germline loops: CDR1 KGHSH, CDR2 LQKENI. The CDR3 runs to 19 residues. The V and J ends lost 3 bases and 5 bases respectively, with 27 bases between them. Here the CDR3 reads CASSPASVRAGRSLDTQYF. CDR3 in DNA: TGTGCCAGCTCACCGGCGTCGGTTAGGGCGGGGAGAAGCCTAGATACGCAGTATTTT.

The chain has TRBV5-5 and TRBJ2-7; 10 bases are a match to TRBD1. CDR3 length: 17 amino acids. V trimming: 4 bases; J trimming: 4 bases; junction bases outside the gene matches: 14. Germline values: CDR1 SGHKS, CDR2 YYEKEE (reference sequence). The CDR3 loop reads CASSRRDRGQPGYEQYV. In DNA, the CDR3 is TGTGCCAGCAGCCGCCGCGACAGGGGGCAACCCGGATACGAGCAGTACGTC.

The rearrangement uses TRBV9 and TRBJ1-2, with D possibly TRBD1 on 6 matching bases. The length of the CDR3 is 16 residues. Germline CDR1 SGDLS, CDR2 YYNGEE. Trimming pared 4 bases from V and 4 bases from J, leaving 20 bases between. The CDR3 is CASSSGGGGSSYGYTF. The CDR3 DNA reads TGTGCCAGCAGCTCAGGTGGGGGGGGCAGTAGCTATGGCTACACCTTC. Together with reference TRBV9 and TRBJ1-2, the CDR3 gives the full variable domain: DSGVTQTPKHLITATGQRVTLRCSPRSGDLSVYWYQQSLDQGLQFLIQYYNGEERAKGNILERFSAQQFPDLHSELNLSSLELGDSALYFCASSSGGGGSSYGYTFGSGTRLTVV.

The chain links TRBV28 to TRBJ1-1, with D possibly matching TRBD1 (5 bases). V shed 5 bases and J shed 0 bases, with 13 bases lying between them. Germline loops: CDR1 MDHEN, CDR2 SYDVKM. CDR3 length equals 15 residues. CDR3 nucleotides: TGTGCCAGCAGTACCCTAACAGGAGTGAACACTGAAGCTTTCTTT. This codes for CASSTLTGVNTEAFF.

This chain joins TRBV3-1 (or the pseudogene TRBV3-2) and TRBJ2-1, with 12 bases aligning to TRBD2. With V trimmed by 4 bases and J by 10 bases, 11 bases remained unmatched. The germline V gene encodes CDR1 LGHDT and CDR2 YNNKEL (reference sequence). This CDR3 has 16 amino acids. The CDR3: CASSPHGASGGVEQFF. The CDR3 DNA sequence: TGTGCCAGCAGCCCCCACGGGGCTAGCGGGGGGGTGGAGCAGTTCTTC.